These 16 T cell receptor beta chains were all obtained from the same sample, sequenced in a study of cytomegalovirus exposure and HLA in healthy donors. Clones were sequenced by immunoSEQ multiplex PCR, and TCRdb holds only the in-frame ones, with some missing. The data show about 43,000 clones, about 94% seen once. Sequencing was performed on PBMCs. All receptors derive from a man younger than 35 in good health and CMV-seronegative.

This clone has a single count. This rearrangement joins TRBV19 to TRBJ1-2; 8 bases agree with TRBD1. The germline CDR1 and CDR2 sequences are LNHDA and SQIVND (reference sequence). This CDR3 is built from 12 residues. With V trimmed by 7 bases and J by 8 bases, 6 bases remained unmatched. CDR3 sequence reads: CASIAGGEGYTF. CDR3 coding DNA: TGTGCCAGTATCGCAGGGGGCGAGGGCTACACCTTC. The full variable domain, its missing parts supplied by reference TRBV19 and TRBJ1-2, is DGGITQSPKYLFRKEGQNVTLSCEQNLNHDAMYWYRQDPGQGLRLIYYSQIVNDFQKGDIAEGYSVSREKKESFPLTVTSAQKNPTAFYLCASIAGGEGYTFGSGTRLTVV.

The V call is TRBV28, the J call TRBJ2-2; TRBD1 matches at 7 bases. CDR1 is MDHEN, CDR2 SYDVKM, per germline. The CDR3 is 15 residues long. V was clipped by 6 bases and J by 5 bases; unmatched bases: 9. CDR3 sequence: CASSPPDRETGELFF. The CDR3 region has the DNA TGTGCCAGCAGCCCACCCGACAGGGAAACCGGGGAGCTGTTTTTT.

This rearrangement joins TRBV27 to TRBJ2-4; 9 positions agree with TRBD2. The CDR3 runs 14 residues. With 10 bases clipped from V and 7 bases from J, the junction kept 11 bases outside the gene matches. The germline gives CDR1 MNHEY, CDR2 SMNVEV (reference sequence). The CDR3 spells CATKAGLAMNIQYF. CDR3 DNA sequence: TGTGCCACCAAGGCGGGACTAGCCATGAACATTCAGTACTTC.

This chain connects TRBV4-3 to TRBJ1-4; D is perhaps TRBD1 (5 bases). The germline V gene encodes CDR1 LGHNA and CDR2 YSLEER. The ends were cut back, 1 base at V and 4 bases at J, with 16 bases in the middle. CDR3 length: 17 amino acids. The CDR3 DNA sequence: TGCGCCAGCAGCCAAGTGGGAGGGGCAGCGGTTAATGAAAAACTGTTTTTT. Translated: CASSQVGGAAVNEKLFF.

The rearrangement links TRBV7-2 to TRBJ1-4; 7 bases agree with TRBD1. This CDR3 has 16 amino acids. The germline gives CDR1 SGHTA, CDR2 FQGNSA. V gave up 5 bases and J gave up 5 bases; unmatched junction bases: 11. In nucleotides, the CDR3 is TGTGCCAGCAGCCCCATACCGGGACAGCTCAATGAAAAACTGTTTTTT. Its protein product is CASSPIPGQLNEKLFF.

The chain combines TRBV5-6 with TRBJ2-7; D gene unclear. V was cut by 1 base and J by 4 bases, with 9 bases left in between. The germline gives CDR1 SGHDT, CDR2 YYEEEE. The CDR3 extends over 13 amino acids. As DNA, the CDR3 is TGTGCCAGCAGCTTGTACAGTAGTTACGAGCAGTACTTC. As protein: CASSLYSSYEQYF.

The chain links TRBV29-1 to TRBJ1-1, with 7 bases matching TRBD1. The CDR3 is 14 amino acids. Per germline, CDR1 SQVTM and CDR2 ANQGSEA. The ends lost 3 bases at V and 10 bases at J; junction bases unmatched: 14. This CDR3 is CSVDLTGEVEGAFF. The CDR3 coding sequence is TGCAGCGTTGATCTTACAGGGGAGGTAGAGGGAGCTTTCTTT.

This chain uses TRBV11-2 with TRBJ2-7, with 7 bases identical to TRBD1. CDR1 and CDR2 (germline): SGHAT, FQNNGV. This CDR3 region has 15 residues. V trimming: 4 bases; J trimming: 2 bases; junction bases outside the gene matches: 8. The CDR3 is CASSSQTGIAYEQYF. The CDR3, as DNA: TGTGCCAGCAGCTCCCAGACAGGGATCGCCTACGAGCAGTACTTC.

The chain carries TRBV25-1 and TRBJ2-5; maybe TRBD2 (6 bases). The germline V gene has CDR1 MGHDK and CDR2 SYGVNS. This CDR3 is built from 15 residues. V lost 0 bases and J lost 5, with 13 bases in between. Here the CDR3 DNA reads TGTGCCAGCAGTGAATATCTCGGGAGTGGGGAGACCCAGTACTTC. Translation gives CASSEYLGSGETQYF. The variable domain in full, completed from reference TRBV25-1 and TRBJ2-5, reads EADIYQTPRYLVIGTGKKITLECSQTMGHDKMYWYQQDPGMELHLIHYSYGVNSTEKGDLSSESTVSRIRTEHFPLTLESARPSHTSQYLCASSEYLGSGETQYFGPGTRLLVL.

The rearrangement joins TRBV4-1 to TRBJ2-2; a possible D gene is TRBD1 (6 bases). Germline CDR1 reads MGHRA; CDR2 reads YSYEKL. This CDR3 is 11 amino acids long. Trimming removed 1 base from V and 13 bases from J, with 7 bases in between. This CDR3 is CASSQGGPLFF. In nucleotides, the CDR3 is TGCGCCAGCAGCCAAGGGGGGCCGCTGTTTTTT.

The V and J genes are TRBV29-1 and TRBJ1-5, with TRBD1 as a possible D gene (5 bases). The V end lost 7 bases, the J end lost 6 bases, and 13 bases lay between the germline ends. Germline V gene lookup returns CDR1 SQVTM and CDR2 ANQGSEA. CDR3 length: 12 amino acids. CDR3 DNA: TGCAGCGCTGGGGGGGTTAGTCAGCCCCAGCATTTT. This sequence encodes CSAGGVSQPQHF.

This clone was picked up one time. This chain links TRBV19 with TRBJ2-1, with 15 bases matching TRBD2. CDR1 is LNHDA, CDR2 SQIVND, per germline (reference sequence). Germline trimming cut 5 bases from V and 8 bases from J; bases unmatched to any gene: 7. The CDR3 is 16 amino acids. The CDR3 loop reads CASSAGLAGGSYEQFF. In DNA form, the CDR3 reads TGTGCCAGTAGTGCGGGACTAGCGGGAGGTTCTTATGAGCAGTTCTTC.

The chain recombines TRBV6-1 with TRBJ1-1, with 8 bases aligning to TRBD1. Trimming cost V 0 bases and J 1 base; bases outside gene matches: 7. There are 17 residues in the CDR3. Germline CDR1 and CDR2: MNHNS and SASEGT. Here the CDR3 DNA reads TGTGCCAGCAGTGAAGCAGGGACAGGAATAAAGAACACTGAAGCTTTCTTT. This codes for CASSEAGTGIKNTEAFF.

CDR3 sequence: CASSRSGREGVDTQYF. Written as DNA, the CDR3 is TGTGCCAGCAGCCGTAGCGGGAGAGAAGGTGTAGATACGCAGTATTTT. J is TRBJ2-3 and V is TRBV7-3; 9 nucleotides match TRBD2. The V and J ends lost 5 bases and 5 bases, in that order; junction bases with no gene match: 11. Germline-derived CDR1 and CDR2 are SGHTA and FQGTGA. The CDR3 sequence is 16 residues long.

The V and J genes are TRBV14 and TRBJ2-7; D might be TRBD1 (5 bases). Trimming left V 1 base short and J 1 base short, with 11 bases between. The CDR3 spans 15 residues. The germline V gene has CDR1 SGHDN and CDR2 FVKESK. The CDR3 bases are TGTGCCAGCAGCCAAGGCAGGGCTTCTTCCTACGAGCAGTACTTC. This codes for CASSQGRASSYEQYF.

The chain employs TRBV2 and TRBJ2-1; 10 bases agree with TRBD2. The CDR3 totals 15 residues. Germline V gene sequence: CDR1 SNHLY, CDR2 FYNNEI. The V gene end was trimmed by 4 bases and the J gene end by 8 bases; junction bases not matched to a gene: 8. This CDR3 reads CASSVETSGYHEQFF. The CDR3 DNA sequence: TGTGCCAGCAGTGTGGAGACTAGCGGGTATCATGAGCAGTTCTTC.